These 3 T cell receptor beta chains came from one sample sequenced in a study of naive and memory T cell subsets. Two oligonucleotides, mixed equimolar, formed the beta constant-region primer covering TRBC1 and TRBC2. The ligated cDNA underwent four PCR rounds using SP2 and nested alpha and beta constant-region primers. TCRdb processed the UMI-ligation and nested PCR reads anew with MiXCR; each CDR3 protein has one entry. Found here are around 29,000 distinct CDR3 sequences, roughly 20% of them singletons; the top ten hold around 3.4%. The sequenced material came from effector memory CD4+ T cells from blood. Regarding subset: effector memory, CD45RA- CD27-. The receptors stem from a human donor in good health.

This clonotype was observed a handful of times. In DNA, the CDR3 is TGTGCCAGCAGCTTAGGGGTTTCGGACGGCAATGAGCAGTTCTTC. This gives the protein CASSLGVSDGNEQFF. The chain employs TRBV11-2 and TRBJ2-1; D is undetermined. Germline assignment: CDR1 SGHAT and CDR2 FQNNGV. V was clipped by 1 base and J by 6 bases, with 13 bases between them. CDR3 length equals 15 residues. Combining the CDR3 with reference TRBV11-2 and TRBJ2-1 gives the whole variable domain EAGVAQSPRYKIIEKRQSVAFWCNPISGHATLYWYQQILGQGPKLLIQFQNNGVVDDSQLPKDRFSAERLKGVDSTLKIQPAKLEDSAVYLCASSLGVSDGNEQFFGPGTRLTVL.

In DNA, the CDR3 is TGTGCCAGCAGCGCCATGCGCCACGCGCAAGAGACCCAGTACTTC. Protein: CASSAMRHAQETQYF. The chain links TRBV5-4 to TRBJ2-5; D unclear. The CDR3 runs 15 residues. The germline V gene has CDR1 SGHNT and CDR2 YYREEE (reference sequence). V was pared by 4 bases and J by 2 bases, with 15 bases between.

In this sample, this clonotype turned up many times. The CDR3, as DNA: TGTGCCAGCAGTTTCGCCGGGACAGGGACGAGCAATGAGCAGTTCTTC. Its translation is CASSFAGTGTSNEQFF. The gene calls are TRBV27 and TRBJ2-1, with 9 bases fitting TRBD1. CDR1 and CDR2 from the germline V gene are MNHEY and SMNVEV (reference sequence). The CDR3 is 16 residues long. J was trimmed by 6 bases and V by 3 bases; bases with no gene match: 9.